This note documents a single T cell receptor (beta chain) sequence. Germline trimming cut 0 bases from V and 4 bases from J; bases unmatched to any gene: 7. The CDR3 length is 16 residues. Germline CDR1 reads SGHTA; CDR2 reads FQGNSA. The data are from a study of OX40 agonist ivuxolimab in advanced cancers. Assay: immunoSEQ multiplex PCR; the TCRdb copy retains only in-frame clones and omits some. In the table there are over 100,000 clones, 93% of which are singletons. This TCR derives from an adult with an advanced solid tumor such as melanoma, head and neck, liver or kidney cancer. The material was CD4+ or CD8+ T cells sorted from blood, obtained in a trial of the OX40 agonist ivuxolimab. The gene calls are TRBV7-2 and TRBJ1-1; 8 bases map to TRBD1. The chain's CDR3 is CASSLAPAGGGTEAFF. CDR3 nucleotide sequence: TGTGCCAGCAGCTTAGCGCCCGCAGGGGGCGGCACTGAAGCTTTCTTT.